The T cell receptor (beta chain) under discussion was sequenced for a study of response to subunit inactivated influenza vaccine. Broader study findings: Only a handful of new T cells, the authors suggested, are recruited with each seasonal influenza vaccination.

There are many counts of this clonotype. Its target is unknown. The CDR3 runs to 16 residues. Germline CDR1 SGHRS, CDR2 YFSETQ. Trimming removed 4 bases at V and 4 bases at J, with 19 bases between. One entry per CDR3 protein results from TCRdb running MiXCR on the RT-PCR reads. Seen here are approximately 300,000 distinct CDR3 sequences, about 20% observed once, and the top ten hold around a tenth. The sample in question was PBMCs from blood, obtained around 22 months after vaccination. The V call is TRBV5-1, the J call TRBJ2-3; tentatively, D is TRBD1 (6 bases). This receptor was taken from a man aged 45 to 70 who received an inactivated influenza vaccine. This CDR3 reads CASSANRAAGADTQYF. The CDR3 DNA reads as TGCGCCAGCAGCGCAAACAGGGCGGCCGGGGCAGATACGCAGTATTTT.